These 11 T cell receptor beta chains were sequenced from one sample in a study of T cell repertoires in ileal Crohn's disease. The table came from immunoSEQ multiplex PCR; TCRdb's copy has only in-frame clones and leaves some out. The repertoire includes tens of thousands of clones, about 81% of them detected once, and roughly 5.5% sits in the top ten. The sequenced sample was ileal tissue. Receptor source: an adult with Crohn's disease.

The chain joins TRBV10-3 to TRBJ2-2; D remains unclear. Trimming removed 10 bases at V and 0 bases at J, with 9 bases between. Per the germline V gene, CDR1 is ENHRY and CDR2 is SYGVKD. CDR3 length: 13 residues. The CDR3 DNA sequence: TGTGCCACCAAACTATCGAACACCGGGGAGCTGTTTTTT. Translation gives CATKLSNTGELFF.

Here the CDR3 reads CASRKIRGSNQPQHF. DNA for the CDR3: TGTGCCAGCAGAAAGATCCGGGGAAGCAATCAGCCCCAGCATTTT. The V and J genes are TRBV6-1 and TRBJ1-5; the D is unclear. Germline-derived CDR1 and CDR2 are MNHNS and SASEGT. The CDR3 totals 15 residues. V was cut by 6 bases and J by 1 base, with 13 bases left in between.

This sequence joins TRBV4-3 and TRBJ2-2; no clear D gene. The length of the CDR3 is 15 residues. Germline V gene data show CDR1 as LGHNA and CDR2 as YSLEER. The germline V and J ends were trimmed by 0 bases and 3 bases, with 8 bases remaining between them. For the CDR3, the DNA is TGCGCCAGCAGCCAAGATTTTCGGGACACCGGGGAGCTGTTTTTT. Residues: CASSQDFRDTGELFF.

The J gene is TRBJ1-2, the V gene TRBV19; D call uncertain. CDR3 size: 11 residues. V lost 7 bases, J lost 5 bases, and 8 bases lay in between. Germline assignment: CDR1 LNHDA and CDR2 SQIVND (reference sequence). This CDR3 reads CASKETYGYTF. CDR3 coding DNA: TGTGCCAGTAAGGAGACTTATGGCTACACCTTC.

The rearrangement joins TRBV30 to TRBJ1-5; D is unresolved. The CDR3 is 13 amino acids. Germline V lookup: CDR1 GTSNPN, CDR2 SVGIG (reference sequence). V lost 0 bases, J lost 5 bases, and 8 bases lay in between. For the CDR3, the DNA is TGTGCCTGGAGTGTGACTGTCGATCAGCCCCAGCATTTT. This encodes CAWSVTVDQPQHF.

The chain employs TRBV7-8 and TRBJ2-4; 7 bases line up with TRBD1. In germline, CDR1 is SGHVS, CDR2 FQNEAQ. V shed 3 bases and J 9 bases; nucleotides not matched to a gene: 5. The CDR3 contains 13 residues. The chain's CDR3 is CASSFGTESIQYF. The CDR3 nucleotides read TGTGCCAGCAGCTTTGGGACAGAAAGCATTCAGTACTTC.

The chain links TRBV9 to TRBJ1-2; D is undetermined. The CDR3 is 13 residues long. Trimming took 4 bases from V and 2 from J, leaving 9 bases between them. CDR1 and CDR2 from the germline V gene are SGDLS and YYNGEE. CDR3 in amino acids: CASSYLQNYGYTF. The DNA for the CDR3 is TGTGCCAGCAGCTATTTACAGAACTATGGCTACACCTTC.

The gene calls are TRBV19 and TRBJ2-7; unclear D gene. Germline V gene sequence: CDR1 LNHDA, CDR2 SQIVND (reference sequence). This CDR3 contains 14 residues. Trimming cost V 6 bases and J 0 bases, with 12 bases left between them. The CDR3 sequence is CASRRTLYSYEQYF. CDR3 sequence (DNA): TGTGCCAGTAGACGCACCCTATACTCCTACGAGCAGTACTTC.

The CDR3 DNA sequence: TGTGCCAGCAGTGAAGGAGACGAGACACTCCAAGAGACCCAGTACTTC. Its translation: CASSEGDETLQETQYF. The rearrangement links TRBV2 to TRBJ2-5; D gene unclear. The CDR3 has 16 amino acids. Trimming took off 1 base at V and 1 base at J, with 13 bases between the two ends. Germline-derived CDR1 and CDR2 are SNHLY and FYNNEI.

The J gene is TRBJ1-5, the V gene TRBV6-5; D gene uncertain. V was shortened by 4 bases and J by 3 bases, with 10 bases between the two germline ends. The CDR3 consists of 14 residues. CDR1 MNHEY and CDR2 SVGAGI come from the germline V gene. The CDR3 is CASSFFRSNQPQHF. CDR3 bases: TGTGCCAGCAGTTTTTTCAGATCCAATCAGCCCCAGCATTTT.

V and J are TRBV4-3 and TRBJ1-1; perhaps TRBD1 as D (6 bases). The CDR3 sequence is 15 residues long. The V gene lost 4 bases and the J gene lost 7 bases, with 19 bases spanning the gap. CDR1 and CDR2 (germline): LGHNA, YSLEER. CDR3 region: CASSRDLQGRLEAFF. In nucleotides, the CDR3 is TGCGCCAGCAGCCGAGACTTACAGGGCCGTCTTGAAGCTTTCTTT.